The rows below give T cell receptor beta chains drawn from one sample of a study of control samples from healthy donors and cancer patients. Libraries were prepared by immunoSEQ multiplex PCR; TCRdb keeps only in-frame clonotypes and omits some of them. The sample consists of around 200,000 clones, 91% of them appearing once. Material: blood. These receptors all stem from a young woman in good health. CDR3s include the opening cysteine and the closing phenylalanine or tryptophan. The D gene is left open where the match is weak. Some rows have no size entry. The others give once, few or many, or a class for an expanded clone.

TRBV6-1	once	TRBD1	TRBJ2-7	CASSESPDRGYEQYF	TGTGCCAGCAGTGAATCCCCGGACAGGGGATACGAGCAGTACTTC
TRBV3-1/TRBV3-2	-	-	TRBJ2-7	CASSQDLGQSSYEQYF	TGTGCCAGCAGCCAAGATTTAGGGCAGAGCTCCTACGAGCAGTACTTC
TRBV19	-	TRBD1	TRBJ1-1	CASSMDRVNTEAFF	TGTGCCAGTAGTATGGACAGGGTGAACACTGAAGCTTTCTTT
TRBV20-1	-	-	TRBJ2-7	CSASSGATYEQYF	TGCAGTGCTAGTTCGGGGGCTACCTACGAGCAGTACTTC
TRBV5-1	-	-	TRBJ1-5	CASSLHGGNQPQHF	TGCGCCAGCAGCTTGCATGGGGGCAATCAGCCCCAGCATTTT
TRBV7-2	-	TRBD2	TRBJ2-7	CASSLERGNYEQYF	TGTGCCAGCAGCTTAGAGCGGGGAAACTACGAGCAGTACTTC
TRBV11-3	-	TRBD1	TRBJ1-1	CASSRGQVNTEAFF	TGTGCCAGCAGCAGAGGACAGGTGAACACTGAAGCTTTCTTT
TRBV5-1	-	-	TRBJ2-7	CASSLYANSYEQYF	TGCGCCAGCAGCTTGTACGCCAACTCCTACGAGCAGTACTTC
TRBV19	-	-	TRBJ1-1	CASSRDRRSTEAFF	TGTGCCAGTAGTAGAGACAGGAGGAGCACTGAAGCTTTCTTT
TRBV18	-	TRBD2	TRBJ2-2	CASSPGLAGRNTGELFF	TGTGCCAGCTCCCCGGGACTAGCGGGAAGGAACACCGGGGAGCTGTTTTTT
TRBV12-2	-	-	TRBJ2-3	CASRPGEDTQYF	TGTGCAAGTCGCCCAGGGGAAGATACGCAGTATTTT
TRBV27	-	-	TRBJ1-4	CASSLGGEKLFF	TGTGCCAGCAGTTTAGGGGGGGAAAAACTGTTTTTT
TRBV16	-	TRBD2	TRBJ2-1	CASSGTSGRVYEQFF	TGTGCCAGCAGCGGGACTAGCGGGAGGGTCTATGAGCAGTTCTTC
TRBV7-6	once	TRBD1	TRBJ2-7	CASSLGPGTGDPYEQYF	TGTGCCAGCAGCTTAGGGCCCGGGACAGGGGACCCCTACGAGCAGTACTTC
TRBV18	-	TRBD1	TRBJ1-6	CASSPLQGAGNSPLHF	TGTGCCAGCTCACCTCTACAGGGGGCGGGAAATTCACCCCTCCACTTT
TRBV6-5	-	-	TRBJ1-2	CASSPGGSNYGYTF	TGTGCCAGCAGTCCCGGGGGCTCTAACTATGGCTACACCTTC
TRBV27	-	TRBD2	TRBJ2-7	CASSSASGSEQYF	TGTGCCAGCAGTTCCGCTAGCGGGAGCGAGCAGTACTTC
TRBV18	-	-	TRBJ1-1	CASSPATQYTEAFF	TGTGCCAGCTCACCAGCGACACAATACACTGAAGCTTTCTTT
TRBV7-2	-	TRBD1	TRBJ1-1	CASSSDRGTEAFF	TGTGCCAGCAGCTCCGACAGGGGCACTGAAGCTTTCTTT
TRBV9	-	TRBD1	TRBJ1-1	CASSVAGTDNTEAFF	TGTGCCAGCAGCGTAGCCGGGACAGATAACACTGAAGCTTTCTTT
TRBV7-8	-	-	TRBJ2-5	CASSSPTWYQETQYF	TGTGCCAGCAGCTCCCCGACCTGGTACCAAGAGACCCAGTACTTC
TRBV2	-	-	TRBJ2-5	CARRRQETQYF	TGTGCCAGAAGACGGCAAGAGACCCAGTACTTC
TRBV6-1	-	-	TRBJ1-4	CASSEAQGLGNEKLFF	TGTGCCAGCAGTGAAGCGCAGGGGCTGGGAAATGAAAAACTGTTTTTT
TRBV3-1/TRBV3-2	-	TRBD2	TRBJ2-7	CASSQKTGTSGRGEQYF	TGTGCCAGCAGCCAAAAAACCGGGACTAGCGGGAGGGGAGAGCAGTACTTC
TRBV14	-	TRBD2	TRBJ2-7	CASSQDRTSGRIYEQYF	TGTGCCAGCAGCCAAGATAGGACTAGCGGGAGAATCTACGAGCAGTACTTC
TRBV7-3	-	-	TRBJ2-5	CASSLMLYQETQYF	TGTGCCAGCAGCTTAATGCTCTACCAAGAGACCCAGTACTTC
TRBV7-9	-	TRBD1	TRBJ1-1	CASSPGTGDTEAFF	TGTGCCAGCAGCCCGGGGACAGGGGACACTGAAGCTTTCTTT
TRBV27	-	-	TRBJ2-5	CASSLRGGAAGRETQYF	TGTGCCAGCAGTTTACGTGGGGGGGCAGCTGGGCGAGAGACCCAGTACTTC
TRBV6-2/TRBV6-3	-	-	TRBJ1-3	CASSYGRGGNTIYF	TGTGCCAGCAGTTACGGCAGGGGCGGAAACACCATATATTTT
TRBV6-1	few	TRBD1	TRBJ1-4	CASSEASGGVEKLFF	TGTGCCAGCAGTGAAGCGTCAGGGGGAGTAGAAAAACTGTTTTTT
TRBV15	-	-	TRBJ1-2	CATSRGGQYGYTF	TGTGCCACCAGCAGAGGCGGACAATATGGCTACACCTTC
TRBV18	-	-	TRBJ2-6	CASSAEVSGANVLTF	TGTGCCAGCTCGGCCGAGGTATCTGGGGCCAACGTCCTGACTTTC
TRBV2	-	-	TRBJ1-5	CASSEQRGNQPQHF	TGTGCCAGCAGTGAACAGAGGGGCAATCAGCCCCAGCATTTT
TRBV5-1	-	-	TRBJ2-1	CASSGGGNEQFF	TGCGCCAGCAGCGGCGGCGGGAATGAGCAGTTCTTC
TRBV30	-	-	TRBJ1-1	CAWRTMNTEAFF	TGTGCCTGGAGAACGATGAACACTGAAGCTTTCTTT
TRBV5-1	once	TRBD2	TRBJ2-1	CASSLLGGLAGGDEQFF	TGCGCCAGCAGCTTGTTAGGGGGACTAGCGGGAGGGGATGAGCAGTTCTTC
TRBV16	-	-	TRBJ1-1	CASSQYSQVNTEAFF	TGTGCCAGCAGCCAATATAGCCAGGTGAACACTGAAGCTTTCTTT
TRBV7-9	-	TRBD1	TRBJ1-5	CASSLGTGRDQPQHF	TGTGCCAGCAGCTTAGGGACAGGAAGGGATCAGCCCCAGCATTTT
TRBV20-1	-	-	TRBJ2-7	CSARDTRGQYF	TGCAGTGCTAGAGATACTCGGGGGCAGTACTTC
TRBV5-1	-	TRBD2	TRBJ2-1	CASSPPTSGGANEQFF	TGCGCCAGCAGCCCCCCTACTAGCGGGGGGGCAAATGAGCAGTTCTTC
TRBV7-3	-	-	TRBJ1-5	CASSLSGGNQPQHF	TGTGCCAGCAGCTTAAGTGGGGGCAATCAGCCCCAGCATTTT
TRBV12-3/TRBV12-4	-	TRBD1	TRBJ1-5	CASSLGQHQPQHF	TGTGCCAGCAGTTTGGGACAGCATCAGCCCCAGCATTTT
TRBV7-2	-	TRBD1	TRBJ1-3	CASSLATGRGNTIYF	TGTGCCAGCAGCTTAGCGACAGGGAGAGGAAACACCATATATTTT
TRBV27	-	TRBD2	TRBJ2-1	CASSGSGGAYNEQFF	TGTGCCAGCAGTGGTAGCGGGGGGGCCTACAATGAGCAGTTCTTC
TRBV5-1	-	TRBD1	TRBJ1-6	CASSLGSGGNNSPLHF	TGCGCCAGCAGCTTGGGTTCAGGGGGGAATAATTCACCCCTCCACTTT
TRBV13	-	-	TRBJ1-3	CASSFSSSGNTIYF	TGTGCCAGCAGCTTTTCGAGCTCTGGAAACACCATATATTTT
TRBV2	-	TRBD1	TRBJ2-1	CASSARTGRSNEQFF	TGTGCCAGCAGTGCGAGGACAGGGCGTAGTAATGAGCAGTTCTTC
TRBV7-8	few	TRBD1	TRBJ1-2	CASSLVGTDGQYGYTF	TGTGCCAGCAGCTTAGTTGGGACAGACGGCCAATATGGCTACACCTTC
TRBV6-5	-	TRBD1	TRBJ1-2	CASSTGVGYTF	TGTGCCAGCAGTACAGGGGTCGGCTACACCTTC
TRBV30	-	-	TRBJ2-1	CAWSAPGTHNEQFF	TGTGCCTGGAGTGCCCCCGGGACCCACAATGAGCAGTTCTTC
TRBV2	-	-	TRBJ1-1	CASSGGPTDEAFF	TGTGCCAGCAGTGGGGGGCCGACGGATGAAGCTTTCTTT
TRBV7-9	-	TRBD2	TRBJ2-2	CASSPGTSAGELFF	TGTGCCAGCAGCCCCGGGACTAGCGCCGGGGAGCTGTTTTTT
TRBV6-1	-	-	TRBJ1-1	CASSETRGNTEAFF	TGTGCCAGCAGTGAGACCAGGGGGAACACTGAAGCTTTCTTT
TRBV11-2	-	-	TRBJ2-3	CASSLTPSSTDTQYF	TGTGCCAGCAGCTTAACCCCATCTAGCACAGATACGCAGTATTTT
TRBV6-1	once	TRBD1	TRBJ1-5	CASSELDRGDQPQHF	TGTGCCAGCAGTGAACTGGACAGGGGGGATCAGCCCCAGCATTTT
TRBV7-2	-	TRBD2	TRBJ2-1	CASSLLAGVEQFF	TGTGCCAGCAGCTTACTAGCGGGAGTAGAGCAGTTCTTC
TRBV21-1	-	-	TRBJ1-6	CASSKRDNNSPLHF	TGTGCCAGCAGCAAAAGGGACAATAATTCACCCCTCCACTTT